What follows are 21 T cell receptor beta chains derived from one specimen sequenced in a study of blood T cells in healthy people across ages. A second PCR of roughly 7 to 11 cycles used a sample-barcoded 5' primer and a J-beta primer mix. Via MiXCR, TCRdb re-called the 5' RACE reads, giving one row per CDR3 protein. The table has roughly 1,700,000 distinct CDR3 sequences, 28% seen once. Material for sequencing was blood. These TCRs come from a woman in her 30s in good health.

This clonotype was counted only a few times. The chain has TRBV11-2 and TRBJ2-1, with 10 bases lining up with TRBD2. V trimming: 6 bases; J trimming: 1 base; junction bases outside the gene matches: 6. Germline loops: CDR1 SGHAT, CDR2 FQNNGV. This CDR3 has 16 amino acids. CDR3 sequence: CASRRTSGPSYNEQFF. The CDR3 DNA reads as TGTGCCAGCAGACGGACTAGCGGACCTTCCTACAATGAGCAGTTCTTC.

This clonotype was seen only a few times. The chain joins TRBV6-2 or TRBV6-3 to TRBJ2-7; either TRBD1 or TRBD2 may fit D (5 bases each). Between the trimmed V and J ends, which lost 8 bases and 2 bases, there was a span of 10 bases. The CDR3 contains 12 residues. Per germline, CDR1 MNHEY and CDR2 SVGEGT. CDR3: CASVQGPYEQYF. The DNA for the CDR3 is TGTGCCAGCGTTCAGGGACCCTACGAGCAGTACTTC.

CDR3 loop: CASSLTGQANSPLHF. The CDR3, as DNA: TGTGCCAGCAGCTTAACGGGACAGGCGAATTCACCCCTCCACTTT. The chain carries TRBV7-3 and TRBJ1-6; 8 bases are shared with TRBD1. The V and J ends lost 0 bases and 7 bases, in that order; junction bases with no gene match: 2. The CDR3 covers 15 residues. The V gene's germline CDR1 is SGHTA and CDR2 FQGTGA.

This clonotype was detected many times. The genes are TRBV4-1 and TRBJ2-1; 8 bases align to TRBD2. Germline V CDR1 and CDR2: MGHRA, YSYEKL. V lost 3 bases, J lost 9 bases, and 13 bases stayed unmatched. CDR3 size: 16 residues. Written as DNA, the CDR3 is TGCGCCAGCAGCCACGTCACGGGGGGGCCGGAAGGTGAGCAGTTCTTC. Amino acids: CASSHVTGGPEGEQFF.

The V call is TRBV7-6, the J call TRBJ2-3; 12 bases match TRBD2. The germline V gene encodes CDR1 SGHVS and CDR2 FNYEAQ. The J segment lost 6 bases and the V segment lost 5 bases, leaving 12 bases of the junction unmatched. CDR3 size: 17 residues. CDR3 residues: CASSNYGLAGTGDTQYF. The CDR3 DNA is TGTGCCAGCAGCAACTATGGACTAGCGGGGACTGGGGATACGCAGTATTTT. Looking up the rest from reference TRBV7-6 and TRBJ2-3 gives the full variable domain: GAGVSQSPRYKVTKRGQDVALRCDPISGHVSLYWYRQALGQGPEFLTYFNYEAQQDKSGLPNDRFSAERPEGSISTLTIQRTEQRDSAMYRCASSNYGLAGTGDTQYFGPGTRLTVL.

The rearrangement joins TRBV28 to TRBJ1-5; the match to TRBD1 covers 9 bases. In germline, CDR1 is MDHEN, CDR2 SYDVKM. The CDR3 loop spans 16 amino acids. The ends lost 4 bases at V and 4 bases at J; junction bases unmatched: 8. CDR3 nucleotide sequence: TGTGCCAGCAGTTATCCGGGACAGGGATGGAATCAGCCCCAGCATTTT. It yields the protein CASSYPGQGWNQPQHF. The full variable domain, in which reference TRBV28 and TRBJ1-5 provide the parts outside the CDR3, is DVKVTQSSRYLVKRTGEKVFLECVQDMDHENMFWYRQDPGLGLRLIYFSYDVKMKEKGDIPEGYSVSREKKERFSLILESASTNQTSMYLCASSYPGQGWNQPQHFGDGTRLSIL.

The CDR3 coding sequence is TGTGCCAGCAGTACGCTAGTGGTGGACAATGAGCAGTTCTTC. This translates into CASSTLVVDNEQFF. The chain uses TRBV6-4 and TRBJ2-1; D is unclear. This CDR3 comprises 14 residues. Per germline, CDR1 MRHNA and CDR2 SNTAGT. Trimming stripped 5 bases from V and 5 bases from J, with 13 bases between.

J is TRBJ2-2 and V is TRBV9; D gene uncertain. The ends were cut back, 0 bases at V and 0 bases at J, with 6 bases in the middle. Germline values: CDR1 SGDLS, CDR2 YYNGEE. The CDR3 is made up of 15 amino acids. The CDR3 region is CASSVAPTNTGELFF. The CDR3, as DNA: TGTGCCAGCAGCGTAGCCCCCACGAACACCGGGGAGCTGTTTTTT.

The sample holds many counts of this clonotype. V gene TRBV5-1 combines with J gene TRBJ2-7; D gene ambiguous. The CDR3 totals 11 residues. Germline CDR1 reads SGHRS; CDR2 reads YFSETQ. The V end lost 4 bases, the J end lost 8 bases, and 10 bases lay between the germline ends. This CDR3 is CASSNEAQQYF. CDR3 bases: TGCGCCAGCAGCAACGAGGCCCAGCAGTACTTC.

This clonotype turned up a few times. The chain carries TRBV7-9 and TRBJ1-5; tentatively, D is TRBD1 (5 bases). The germline gives CDR1 SEHNR, CDR2 FQNEAQ (reference sequence). V lost 5 bases to trimming and J lost 5 bases, with 13 bases between them. The CDR3 covers 14 residues. CDR3 coding DNA: TGTGCCAGCAGCCAAGGTACAGGAGATCAGCCCCAGCATTTT. Translation: CASSQGTGDQPQHF.

The chain employs TRBV5-1 and TRBJ2-3; 7 nucleotides line up with TRBD2. Germline lookup yields CDR1 SGHRS and CDR2 YFSETQ. Germline trimming cut 2 bases from V and 8 bases from J; bases unmatched to any gene: 5. This CDR3 comprises 13 residues. CDR3 sequence reads: CASSFGEGVTQYF. For the CDR3, the DNA is TGCGCCAGCAGCTTCGGGGAGGGAGTTACGCAGTATTTT.

This clonotype appeared many times. The CDR3 loop is CAWGRPQPPYEQYF. DNA for the CDR3: TGTGCCTGGGGGCGGCCTCAACCCCCCTACGAGCAGTACTTC. This rearrangement joins TRBV7-9 to TRBJ2-7; perhaps TRBD1 as D (6 bases). V was cut by 11 bases and J by 2 bases, with 19 bases left in between. This CDR3 contains 14 residues. CDR1 and CDR2 from the germline V gene are SEHNR and FQNEAQ (reference sequence). Filled out from reference TRBV7-9 and TRBJ2-7, the complete variable domain reads DTGVSQNPRHKITKRGQNVTFRCDPISEHNRLYWYRQTLGQGPEFLTYFQNEAQLEKSRLLSDRFSAERPKGSFSTLEIQRTEQGDSAMYLCAWGRPQPPYEQYFGPGTRLTVT.

This clonotype was seen many times. The chain employs TRBV20-1 and TRBJ2-5, with 10 bases that match TRBD2. J lost 4 bases, V lost 0 bases, and 8 bases had no gene match. Looked up from germline, CDR1 is DFQATT and CDR2 is SNEGSKA (reference sequence). There are 16 residues in the CDR3. CDR3 in DNA: TGCAGTGCTAGAGATTTAGGACTAGCGGCCCCAGAGACCCAGTACTTC. Translating gives CSARDLGLAAPETQYF.

This chain uses TRBV12-3 or TRBV12-4 with TRBJ1-6; the D is unclear. The CDR3 spans 12 residues. Trimming took 8 bases from V and 9 from J, leaving 11 bases between them. CDR3 residues: CASGITRSPLHF. Here the CDR3 DNA reads TGTGCCAGCGGCATTACGCGTTCACCCCTCCACTTT.

This clonotype has ten or more counts. The chain is built from TRBV29-1 and TRBJ2-1; no clear D gene. Germline CDR1 is SQVTM and CDR2 is ANQGSEA. This CDR3 has 11 residues. Trimming left V 5 bases short and J 5 bases short, with 7 bases between. The DNA for the CDR3 is TGCAGCGTTTCATTGAACAATGAGCAGTTCTTC. Encoded protein: CSVSLNNEQFF.

V usage is TRBV7-2 and J usage is TRBJ1-2, with D hard to call. Trimming left V 0 bases short and J 0 bases short, with 8 bases between. The CDR3 length is 15 residues. Germline CDR1 SGHTA, CDR2 FQGNSA. The DNA for the CDR3 is TGTGCCAGCAGCTTAGCGGGATTGGCTAACTATGGCTACACCTTC. Amino acids: CASSLAGLANYGYTF.

This clonotype was observed a handful of times. This chain connects TRBV20-1 to TRBJ2-7; the match to TRBD2 covers 9 bases. This CDR3 is built from 17 residues. After removal of 4 bases from V and 0 bases from J, the junction contained 13 bases not matched to a gene. Germline-derived CDR1 and CDR2 are DFQATT and SNEGSKA (reference sequence). CDR3 protein: CSAKLAGNSLSSYEQYF. The DNA of the CDR3 is TGCAGTGCTAAGCTAGCGGGGAACTCCCTAAGCTCCTACGAGCAGTACTTC.

This chain joins TRBV18 and TRBJ2-7, with 7 bases identical to TRBD2. With V trimmed by 2 bases and J by 0 bases, 4 bases remained unmatched. This CDR3 is 15 amino acids long. The germline CDR1 and CDR2 sequences are KGHSH and LQKENI. CDR3 nucleotide sequence: TGTGCCAGCTCACCAGTAGGGAGGGCCTCCTACGAGCAGTACTTC. It encodes CASSPVGRASYEQYF. Filled out from reference TRBV18 and TRBJ2-7, the complete variable domain reads NAGVMQNPRHLVRRRGQEARLRCSPMKGHSHVYWYRQLPEEGLKFMVYLQKENIIDESGMPKERFSAEFPKEGPSILRIQQVVRGDSAAYFCASSPVGRASYEQYFGPGTRLTVT.

Remarks on this clonotype: One end of the junction is discordant with germline, which a read error may explain. This rearrangement joins TRBV13 to TRBJ2-6, with TRBD1 matching over 10 bases. There are 17 residues in the CDR3. The V gene's germline CDR1 is PRHDT and CDR2 FYEKMQ (reference sequence). CDR3: CASSWTGTGAGADVLTF. Written as DNA, the CDR3 is TGTGCCAGCAGCTGGACCGGGACAGGGGCTGGGGCCGACGTCCTGACTTTC.

This chain connects TRBV6-2 or TRBV6-3 to TRBJ1-6; D possibly corresponds to TRBD1 (5 bases). With 8 bases removed from V and 0 bases from J, the gap between germline ends came to 14 bases. The CDR3 extends over 16 amino acids. The germline V gene has CDR1 MNHEY and CDR2 SVGEGT. The DNA of the CDR3 is TGTGCCAGCGGCCCACAGGAGAGCTCCTATAATTCACCCCTCCACTTT. Its protein product is CASGPQESSYNSPLHF.

This rearrangement joins TRBV7-2 to TRBJ2-3, with 7 bases matching TRBD2. Germline assignment: CDR1 SGHTA and CDR2 FQGNSA. The V and J ends lost 6 bases and 9 bases, in that order; junction bases with no gene match: 18. There are 16 residues in the CDR3. The DNA of the CDR3 is TGTGCCAGCAGAAGGATGGGAGGGTCAGCAAGTGGGACGCAGTATTTT. It codes for CASRRMGGSASGTQYF.